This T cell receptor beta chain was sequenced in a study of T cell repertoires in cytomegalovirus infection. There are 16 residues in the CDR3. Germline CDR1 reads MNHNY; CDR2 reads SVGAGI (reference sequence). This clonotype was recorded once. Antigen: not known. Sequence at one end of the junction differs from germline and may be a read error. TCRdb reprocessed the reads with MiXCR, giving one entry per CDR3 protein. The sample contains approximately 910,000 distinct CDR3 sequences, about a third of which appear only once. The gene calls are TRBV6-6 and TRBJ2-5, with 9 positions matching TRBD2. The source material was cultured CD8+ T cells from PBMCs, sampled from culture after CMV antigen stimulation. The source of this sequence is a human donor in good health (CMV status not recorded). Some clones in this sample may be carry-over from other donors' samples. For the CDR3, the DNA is TGTCCCAGCAGTTTCTGTATAGCGGGGGTTGGAGAGACCCAGTACTTC. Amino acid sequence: CPSSFCIAGVGETQYF.